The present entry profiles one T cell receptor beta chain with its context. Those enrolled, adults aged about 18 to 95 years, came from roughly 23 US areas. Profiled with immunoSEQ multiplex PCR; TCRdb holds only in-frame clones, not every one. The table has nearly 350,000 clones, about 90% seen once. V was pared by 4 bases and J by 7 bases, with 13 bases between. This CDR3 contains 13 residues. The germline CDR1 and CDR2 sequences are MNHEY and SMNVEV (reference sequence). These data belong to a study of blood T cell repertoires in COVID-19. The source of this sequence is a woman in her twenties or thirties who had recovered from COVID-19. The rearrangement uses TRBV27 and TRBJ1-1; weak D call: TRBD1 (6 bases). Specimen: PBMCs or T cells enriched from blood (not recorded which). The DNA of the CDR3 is TGTGCCAGCAGTTCACCGGACAGAGATGAAGCTTTCTTT. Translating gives CASSSPDRDEAFF.